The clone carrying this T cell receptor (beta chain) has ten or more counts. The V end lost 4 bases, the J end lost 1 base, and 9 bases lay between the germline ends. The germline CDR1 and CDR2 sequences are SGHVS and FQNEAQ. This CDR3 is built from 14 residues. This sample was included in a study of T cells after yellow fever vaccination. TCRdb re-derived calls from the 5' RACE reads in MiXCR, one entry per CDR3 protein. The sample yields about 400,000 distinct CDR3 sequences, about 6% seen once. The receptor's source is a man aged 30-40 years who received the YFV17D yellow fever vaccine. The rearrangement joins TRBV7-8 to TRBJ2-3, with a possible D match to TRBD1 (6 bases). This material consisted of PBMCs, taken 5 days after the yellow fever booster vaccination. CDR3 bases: TGTGCCAGCAGCTACAGACAGGGCACAGATACGCAGTATTTT. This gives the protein CASSYRQGTDTQYF.